There are a few counts of the clone carrying this TCR beta chain. What it recognizes is unknown. This entry is derived from a study of cytomegalovirus exposure and HLA in healthy donors. Likely unrecorded immune exposures existed in these nominally healthy donors. Study outcomes and limitations: CMV antigen specificity was confirmed in vitro for a few CMV-associated chains. TCR beta sequences numbering more than 15,000 were associated with HLA alleles at 0.05 false discovery rate in a later analysis.

PCR used 60 Vbeta primers and 13 Jbeta primers. Clones were sequenced by immunoSEQ multiplex PCR, and TCRdb holds only the in-frame ones, with some missing. The table records 170,000 or so clones, roughly three quarters of them present only once. Trimming left V 9 bases short and J 2 bases short, with 17 bases between. This CDR3 is 14 amino acids long. Germline loops: CDR1 SGHRS, CDR2 YFSETQ. The chain is built from TRBV5-1 and TRBJ1-2; a possible D gene is TRBD1 (6 bases). The specimen was PBMCs. The receptor's source is a woman between 50 and 59 years old in good health and CMV-seropositive. The CDR3 reads CATRPSTGNYGYTF. CDR3 DNA: TGCGCCACCCGCCCTTCGACAGGCAACTATGGCTACACCTTC.